This T cell receptor (beta chain) was documented in a study of metastatic and nonmetastatic thyroid tumors. In the study overall: It was across blood and tumor or nodule tissue from malignant and benign thyroid patients that repertoires were compared.

General study results and limits: Benign nodules reportedly had significantly lower TCR beta diversity than malignant thyroid tumors in blood and tumor.

On this clone itself: What it binds is unknown.

Thyroid surgery took place with no prior treatment in any patient. Under the authors' procedure: Clinicopathological groups of papillary thyroid cancer showed CDR3 differences that were used to build a distant-metastasis classifier. TCRdb reassembled clones from the PCR reads with MiXCR. None of the V and J calls come from the authors' own analysis; TCRdb made them. Of 34,000 or so clones listed, roughly a fifth are singletons. This CDR3 has 16 amino acids. Trimming removed 0 bases from V and 4 bases from J; junction bases left unmatched: 7. Germline V CDR1 and CDR2: SGHRS, YFSETQ. The chain has TRBV5-1 and TRBJ1-3; 7 bases agree with TRBD1. Sequenced input: blood. This receptor was taken from a female donor with papillary thyroid cancer or a benign thyroid nodule (not recorded which). Some clones in this sample may be carry-over from other donors' samples. In nucleotides, the CDR3 is TGCGCCAGCAGCTTGGGACAGGGCCTTTTAGGAAACACCATATATTTT. Its protein is CASSLGQGLLGNTIYF.